This entry lists 24 T cell receptor beta chains sequenced from one sample in a study of T cell responses to AZD1222 COVID-19 vaccine. Profiling relied on immunoSEQ multiplex PCR, and the TCRdb table lists in-frame clones only, not all of them. The data hold 100,000 or so clones, with roughly 86% observed a single time. Sequenced material: peripheral blood, taken on day 0 of AZD1222 vaccination. Receptor source: an adult in good health.

The chain recombines TRBV5-4 with TRBJ1-6; TRBD1 might be the D (5 bases). Germline V gives CDR1 SGHNT, CDR2 YYREEE (reference sequence). Trimming left V 5 bases short and J 6 bases short, with 15 bases between. This CDR3 spans 15 amino acids. The CDR3 DNA is TGTGCCAGCAGTTTGCGGGCAGGGCGTAATTCACCCCTCCACTTT. Protein sequence: CASSLRAGRNSPLHF.

The J gene is TRBJ1-1, the V gene TRBV19, with TRBD1 matching over 9 bases. Trimming cost V 2 bases and J 5 bases; bases outside gene matches: 3. The V gene's germline CDR1 is LNHDA and CDR2 SQIVND (reference sequence). The CDR3 length is 14 residues. The CDR3 reads CASSIMGQGTEAFF. DNA for the CDR3: TGTGCCAGTAGTATAATGGGACAGGGTACTGAAGCTTTCTTT.

The chain carries TRBV5-5 and TRBJ2-5, with 8 bases fitting TRBD1. Germline V gene data show CDR1 as SGHKS and CDR2 as YYEKEE (reference sequence). J lost 5 bases, V lost 1 base, and 7 bases had no gene match. This CDR3 has 15 amino acids. This CDR3 reads CASSLWAGGRETQYF. The CDR3 coding sequence is TGTGCCAGCAGCTTGTGGGCAGGGGGCCGGGAGACCCAGTACTTC.

This sequence joins TRBV7-8 and TRBJ2-1; 9 bases map to TRBD2. The V gene's germline CDR1 is SGHVS and CDR2 FQNEAQ. The junction had 2 bases not matched to a gene; V was cut back by 3 bases and J by 2 bases. The CDR3 runs 15 residues. In DNA form, the CDR3 reads TGTGCCAGCAGCTTTTCTAGCGGGACCTACAATGAGCAGTTCTTC. Translating gives CASSFSSGTYNEQFF.

The gene calls are TRBV12-3 or TRBV12-4 and TRBJ1-1, with D unclear. There are 12 residues in the CDR3. The V end was cut by 6 bases, the J end by 4 bases, with 9 bases between. The CDR3 DNA follows: TGTGCCAGCAGCCCGAGGGTCACTGAAGCTTTCTTT. It encodes CASSPRVTEAFF.

Remarks on this clone: Other nucleotide sequences in the sample specify the same CDR3. The CDR3: CASSQTRNEQFF. DNA for the CDR3: TGTGCCAGCAGCCAGACTAGAAATGAGCAGTTCTTC. V usage is TRBV3-1 (or the pseudogene TRBV3-2) and J usage is TRBJ2-1, with D perhaps TRBD2 (6 bases). This CDR3 has 12 residues. CDR1 is LGHDT and CDR2 is YNNKEL in the germline V gene (reference sequence). With 3 bases removed from V and 7 bases from J, the gap between germline ends came to 7 bases.

This clone turned up a few times. The gene calls are TRBV2 and TRBJ1-4, with D unresolved. The CDR3 is 14 amino acids. Looked up from germline, CDR1 is SNHLY and CDR2 is FYNNEI. V lost 6 bases, J lost 0 bases, and 8 bases lay in between. CDR3 loop: CASRATTTNEKLFF. DNA of the CDR3: TGTGCCAGCAGAGCGACCACAACTAATGAAAAACTGTTTTTT.

This chain connects TRBV7-3 to TRBJ2-6; 7 positions match TRBD2. CDR3 size: 18 residues. Germline V CDR1 and CDR2: SGHTA, FQGTGA. V gave up 5 bases and J gave up 5 bases; unmatched junction bases: 15. The CDR3 loop reads CASSEAGDAQSRANVLTF. In nucleotides, the CDR3 is TGTGCCAGCAGCGAGGCGGGAGACGCTCAAAGTCGGGCCAACGTCCTGACTTTC.

The CDR3, as DNA: TGTGCCTGGAGTGACCGAACAGGGGGGAAGCCCCAGCATTTT. This codes for CAWSDRTGGKPQHF. The rearrangement links TRBV30 to TRBJ1-5, with 8 bases fitting TRBD1. Looked up from germline, CDR1 is GTSNPN and CDR2 is SVGIG (reference sequence). CDR3 length: 14 amino acids. Unmatched junction bases numbered 7, after V lost 1 base and J lost 8 bases.

The chain combines TRBV2 with TRBJ1-1; weak D call: TRBD1 (6 bases). The germline V and J ends were trimmed by 6 bases and 0 bases, with 11 bases remaining between them. The length of the CDR3 is 14 residues. The germline V gene encodes CDR1 SNHLY and CDR2 FYNNEI. DNA for the CDR3: TGTGCCAGCAGCCAACGGACAGTGAACACTGAAGCTTTCTTT. This gives the protein CASSQRTVNTEAFF.

This clone was counted only a few times. The rearrangement links TRBV11-3 to TRBJ2-7, with unresolved D. V was shortened by 3 bases and J by 3 bases, with 9 bases between the two germline ends. CDR1 and CDR2 (germline): SGHNT, YENEEA. This CDR3 contains 13 residues. CDR3 nucleotide sequence: TGTGCCAGCAGCTTGTTAGACGGCTACGAGCAGTACTTC. It is translated as CASSLLDGYEQYF.

This rearrangement joins TRBV6-5 to TRBJ2-2; TRBD1 agrees at 9 bases. CDR3 size: 15 residues. With 6 bases clipped from V and 5 bases from J, the junction kept 7 bases outside the gene matches. In germline, CDR1 is MNHEY, CDR2 SVGAGI. CDR3 region: CASSWDRERTGELFF. CDR3 coding DNA: TGTGCCAGCAGCTGGGACAGGGAGAGGACCGGGGAGCTGTTTTTT.

V is TRBV30 and J is TRBJ2-5; D call uncertain. V dropped 8 bases and J dropped 2 bases, with 18 bases sitting between them. CDR1 is GTSNPN, CDR2 SVGIG, per germline (reference sequence). CDR3 length: 14 residues. CDR3 in amino acids: CAADTMAAQETQYF. The CDR3 DNA reads as TGTGCCGCCGACACCATGGCAGCACAAGAGACCCAGTACTTC.

The chain has TRBV10-3 and TRBJ2-1, with 14 nucleotides matching TRBD2. The CDR3 contains 16 residues. In germline, CDR1 is ENHRY, CDR2 SYGVKD. Losses at the gene ends were 6 bases for V and 6 bases for J; bases not matched to a gene: 7. The CDR3 DNA reads as TGTGCCATCAGCGGGACTAGCGGGAGAGTTGGCAATGAGCAGTTCTTC. Residues: CAISGTSGRVGNEQFF.

This chain links TRBV4-3 with TRBJ2-1, with D perhaps matching TRBD2 (6 bases). V was shortened by 0 bases and J by 9 bases, with 12 bases between the two germline ends. In germline, CDR1 is LGHNA, CDR2 YSLEER. The CDR3 is 14 residues long. This chain's CDR3 is CASSQDRHGGEQFF. CDR3 bases: TGCGCCAGCAGCCAAGATAGGCACGGGGGTGAGCAGTTCTTC.

The gene calls are TRBV5-5 and TRBJ1-4; TRBD1 is a possible D gene (6 bases). The germline V gene encodes CDR1 SGHKS and CDR2 YYEKEE (reference sequence). Trimming stripped 0 bases from V and 8 bases from J, with 14 bases between. The CDR3 runs 15 residues. This CDR3 is CASSLDGGLEEKLFF. Here the CDR3 DNA reads TGTGCCAGCAGCTTGGACGGGGGGCTAGAAGAAAAACTGTTTTTT.

The rearrangement joins TRBV5-4 to TRBJ2-5; perhaps TRBD1 as D (5 bases). The CDR3 sequence is 15 residues long. Between the trimmed V and J ends, which lost 4 bases and 5 bases, there was a span of 18 bases. Germline CDR1 reads SGHNT; CDR2 reads YYREEE (reference sequence). CDR3 region: CASSQLDRKGETQYF. CDR3 DNA: TGTGCCAGCAGCCAGCTTGACAGAAAGGGGGAGACCCAGTACTTC.

The chain is built from TRBV7-2 and TRBJ1-6; D is undetermined. This CDR3 is 17 amino acids long. The germline gives CDR1 SGHTA, CDR2 FQGNSA. Deletions cut 3 bases from V and 2 bases from J, with 14 bases between. The CDR3 loop is CASSFEAGFAYNSPLHF. The CDR3 DNA sequence: TGTGCCAGCAGCTTCGAGGCGGGATTCGCCTATAATTCACCCCTCCACTTT.

Concerning this clone: Other DNA sequences in the same sample also yield this CDR3. CDR3 loop: CASSLGPTNEKLFF. The DNA for the CDR3 is TGCGCCAGCAGCCTGGGGCCAACTAATGAAAAACTGTTTTTT. The rearrangement joins TRBV5-1 to TRBJ1-4, with D possibly being TRBD1 (5 bases). The CDR3 totals 14 residues. Trimming took 4 bases from V and 0 from J, leaving 7 bases between them. The germline V gene encodes CDR1 SGHRS and CDR2 YFSETQ.

The rearrangement joins TRBV10-3 to TRBJ2-7, with TRBD2 matching over 7 bases. The CDR3 consists of 16 residues. CDR1 and CDR2 from the germline V gene are ENHRY and SYGVKD. Trimming removed 5 bases from V and 6 bases from J; junction bases left unmatched: 16. This CDR3 is CAISPPGGGGAREQYF. CDR3 in DNA: TGTGCCATCAGTCCCCCGGGCGGGGGAGGGGCTCGCGAGCAGTACTTC.

A single count supports this clone. The chain uses TRBV7-9 and TRBJ2-5, with D maybe TRBD2 (5 bases). Per the germline V gene, CDR1 is SEHNR and CDR2 is FQNEAQ (reference sequence). The CDR3 length is 14 residues. With 3 bases removed from V and 3 bases from J, the gap between germline ends came to 11 bases. CDR3 residues: CASSFRTREETQYF. Written as DNA, the CDR3 is TGTGCCAGCAGCTTCCGGACGAGGGAAGAGACCCAGTACTTC.

The chain joins TRBV29-1 to TRBJ1-3; TRBD1 agrees at 7 bases. J gave up 4 bases and V 3 bases, and 6 bases lay outside the gene matches. CDR1 and CDR2 (germline): SQVTM, ANQGSEA. There are 14 residues in the CDR3. The CDR3: CSVDAGGAGNTIYF. DNA of the CDR3: TGCAGCGTTGACGCAGGGGGAGCCGGAAACACCATATATTTT.

The chain links TRBV6-5 to TRBJ1-1; no clear D. V gave up 9 bases and J gave up 5 bases, with 16 bases separating them. The CDR3 consists of 13 residues. The germline CDR1 and CDR2 sequences are MNHEY and SVGAGI. The CDR3 region has the DNA TGTGCCAGGAGCGTAACCCCGGGTACTGAAGCTTTCTTT. Amino acids: CARSVTPGTEAFF.

The chain joins TRBV18 to TRBJ2-7; D uncertain. V was shortened by 6 bases and J by 1 base, with 13 bases between the two germline ends. The V gene's germline CDR1 is KGHSH and CDR2 LQKENI. The CDR3 has 14 amino acids. The CDR3 region has the DNA TGTGCCAGCTCGCCCGACCGTTCGTCCTACGAGCAGTACTTC. As protein: CASSPDRSSYEQYF.